This TCR beta chain was recorded in a study of shared clonotypes between healthy human individuals. Study information: Ranging from 18 to 49 in age, donors were two women and a few men. Study-level points and caveats: With few donors, the genetic and exposure-history diversity represented was limited.

Produced via immunoSEQ multiplex PCR; TCRdb's table is partial and in-frame only. Here the sample spans fewer than 650,000 clones, around 80% being singletons. About this clone itself: Its antigen is as yet unknown.

Donors had no recently reported acute infections or vaccinations and were HIV-negative. Each unsorted sample relied on around 100 million PBMCs as its source of genomic DNA. V lost 6 bases and J lost 5, with 13 bases in between. There are 13 residues in the CDR3. Germline CDR1 reads MNHNY; CDR2 reads SVGAGI (reference sequence). What was sequenced was PBMCs. The V and J genes are TRBV6-6 and TRBJ1-2, with D hard to call. The source is a middle-aged woman in good health. Some clones in this sample may be carry-over from other donors' samples. This chain's CDR3 is CASSYGSSYGYTF. For the CDR3, the DNA is TGTGCCAGCAGCTATGGGTCCTCGTATGGCTACACCTTC.